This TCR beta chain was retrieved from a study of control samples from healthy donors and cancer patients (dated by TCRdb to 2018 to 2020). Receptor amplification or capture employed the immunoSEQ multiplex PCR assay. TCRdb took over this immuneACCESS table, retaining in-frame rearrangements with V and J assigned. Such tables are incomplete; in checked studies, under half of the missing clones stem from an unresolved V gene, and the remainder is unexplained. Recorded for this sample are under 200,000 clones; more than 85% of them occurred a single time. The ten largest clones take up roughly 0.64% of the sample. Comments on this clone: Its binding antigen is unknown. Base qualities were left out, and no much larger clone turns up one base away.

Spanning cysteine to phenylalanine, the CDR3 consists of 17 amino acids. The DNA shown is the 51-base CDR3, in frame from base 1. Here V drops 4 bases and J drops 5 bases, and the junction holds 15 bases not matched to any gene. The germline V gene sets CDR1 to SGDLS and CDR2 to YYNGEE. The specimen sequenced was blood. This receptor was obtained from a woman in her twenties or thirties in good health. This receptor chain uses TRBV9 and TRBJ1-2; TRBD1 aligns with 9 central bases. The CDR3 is CASSPRTGAGMWYGYTF. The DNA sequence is TGTGCCAGCAGCCCACGGACAGGGGCGGGGATGTGGTATGGCTACACCTTC.